The 29 T cell receptor beta chains listed next were all sequenced from one sample in a study of blood T cell repertoires in COVID-19. Using immunoSEQ multiplex PCR, the repertoire was profiled, and TCRdb retains in-frame clones only, with some absent. Among 400,000 to 450,000 clones, around nine tenths were seen once, and the ten largest hold around 1.5%. Source material: peripheral blood. These receptors were taken from a woman aged 40-49 years with COVID-19, enrolled during active disease.

This sequence joins TRBV28 and TRBJ2-7, with D maybe TRBD1 (6 bases). V lost 6 bases to trimming and J lost 3 bases, with 12 bases between them. From germline, CDR1 is MDHEN and CDR2 SYDVKM. This CDR3 is built from 13 residues. The CDR3 is CASSRGGIYEQYF. CDR3 nucleotides: TGTGCCAGCAGCCGAGGGGGTATCTACGAGCAGTACTTC.

The sample holds one count of this clone. This chain joins TRBV6-2 or TRBV6-3 and TRBJ2-2; 8 bases match TRBD1. The junction had 6 bases not matched to a gene; V was cut back by 2 bases and J by 1 base. The germline V gene encodes CDR1 MNHEY and CDR2 SVGEGT. The CDR3 covers 17 residues. The CDR3: CASSYVSGTGNTGELFF. The DNA of the CDR3 is TGTGCCAGCAGTTACGTCTCCGGGACAGGGAACACCGGGGAGCTGTTTTTT.

This chain links TRBV12-3 or TRBV12-4 with TRBJ1-2; D gene unclear. CDR3 length: 13 residues. The V gene lost 3 bases and the J gene lost 4 bases, with 9 bases spanning the gap. The CDR3 DNA follows: TGTGCCAGCAGTTTCGGCAGGATCTATGGCTACACCTTC. Protein sequence: CASSFGRIYGYTF.

The V call is TRBV5-1, the J call TRBJ1-1; D ambiguous. Looked up from germline, CDR1 is SGHRS and CDR2 is YFSETQ. The CDR3 loop spans 15 amino acids. Trimming removed 4 bases from V and 1 base from J, with 14 bases in between. CDR3 loop: CASSTVGSENTEAFF. For the CDR3, the DNA is TGCGCCAGCAGCACCGTTGGCAGTGAGAACACTGAAGCTTTCTTT.

This chain uses TRBV5-6 with TRBJ2-2, with a tentative D call TRBD2 (6 bases). The CDR3 contains 13 residues. Germline V CDR1 and CDR2: SGHDT, YYEEEE. V was cut by 6 bases and J by 4 bases, with 10 bases left in between. The CDR3 nucleotides are TGTGCCAGCATTCAGGGACTCACCGGGGAGCTGTTTTTT. Its protein is CASIQGLTGELFF.

The chain has TRBV5-4 and TRBJ2-6; D gene unclear. V was pared by 4 bases and J by 2 bases, with 7 bases between. The CDR3 totals 14 residues. Germline V gene data show CDR1 as SGHNT and CDR2 as YYREEE (reference sequence). The CDR3 spells CASSLPPGANVLTF. Written as DNA, the CDR3 is TGTGCCAGCAGCCTTCCTCCTGGGGCCAACGTCCTGACTTTC.

This clone appeared once. CDR3 region: CASSQAGGSYNEQFF. The CDR3 bases are TGCGCCAGCAGCCAAGCGGGGGGTTCGTACAATGAGCAGTTCTTC. V is TRBV5-1 and J is TRBJ2-1; 9 positions match TRBD2. Germline lookup yields CDR1 SGHRS and CDR2 YFSETQ. V shed 4 bases, J shed 4 bases, and the junction held 6 bases outside the gene matches. The CDR3 contains 15 residues.

The chain has TRBV5-4 and TRBJ2-5, with 7 bases matching TRBD2. Germline CDR1 reads SGHNT; CDR2 reads YYREEE (reference sequence). This CDR3 comprises 14 residues. Unmatched junction bases numbered 5, after V lost 5 bases and J lost 1 base. CDR3 DNA: TGTGCCAGCAGTTTATGGGGGGGCCAAGAGACCCAGTACTTC. This encodes CASSLWGGQETQYF.

This chain connects TRBV9 to TRBJ2-1; D is possibly TRBD2 (5 bases). The CDR3 extends over 16 amino acids. The germline gives CDR1 SGDLS, CDR2 YYNGEE. Trimming left V 0 bases short and J 0 bases short, with 10 bases between. The CDR3 sequence: CASSVAGSGSYNEQFF. Written as DNA, the CDR3 is TGTGCCAGCAGCGTAGCGGGGTCGGGCTCCTACAATGAGCAGTTCTTC.

The chain recombines TRBV29-1 with TRBJ1-4; the D is unclear. The CDR3 covers 13 residues. Germline V gene sequence: CDR1 SQVTM, CDR2 ANQGSEA. Between the trimmed V and J ends, which lost 7 bases and 0 bases, there was a span of 9 bases. The CDR3, as DNA: TGCAGCGCTTACGGTGCAACTAATGAAAAACTGTTTTTT. Protein sequence: CSAYGATNEKLFF.

V and J are TRBV15 and TRBJ1-5; D ambiguous. The CDR3 consists of 14 residues. V was pared by 1 base and J by 1 base, with 5 bases between. Germline loops: CDR1 LNHNV, CDR2 YYDKDF (reference sequence). CDR3 residues: CATSRGRSNQPQHF. The CDR3 DNA follows: TGTGCCACCAGCAGAGGCAGGAGCAATCAGCCCCAGCATTTT.

A single count supports this clone. This chain joins TRBV28 and TRBJ1-1; D unresolved. V was cut by 5 bases and J by 5 bases, with 18 bases left in between. This CDR3 has 15 residues. Germline V gene sequence: CDR1 MDHEN, CDR2 SYDVKM. The DNA for the CDR3 is TGTGCCAGCAGTCTCCCCGGGTCGGGGAAGACTGAAGCTTTCTTT. Protein: CASSLPGSGKTEAFF.

The J gene is TRBJ1-4, the V gene TRBV3-1 (or the pseudogene TRBV3-2), with D perhaps TRBD1 (6 bases). CDR3 size: 14 residues. Trimming stripped 5 bases from V and 4 bases from J, with 11 bases between. Germline CDR1 reads LGHDT; CDR2 reads YNNKEL (reference sequence). The DNA of the CDR3 is TGTGCCAGCAGCGAGGGAGGGGGTAATGAAAAACTGTTTTTT. This encodes CASSEGGGNEKLFF.

The chain employs TRBV24-1 and TRBJ2-7; 7 bases match TRBD1. The CDR3 contains 15 residues. Germline assignment: CDR1 KGHDR and CDR2 SFDVKD. The V gene end was trimmed by 4 bases and the J gene end by 2 bases; junction bases not matched to a gene: 7. The CDR3 sequence: CATSDPGQDAYEQYF. The CDR3 DNA sequence: TGTGCCACCAGTGACCCCGGACAGGATGCCTACGAGCAGTACTTC.

V usage is TRBV4-3 and J usage is TRBJ1-6; unclear D gene. In germline, CDR1 is LGHNA, CDR2 YSLEER. This CDR3 is 13 amino acids long. V was pared by 0 bases and J by 9 bases, with 6 bases between. The CDR3 sequence: CASSQDRGSPLHF. In DNA form, the CDR3 reads TGCGCCAGCAGCCAAGACCGGGGTTCACCCCTCCACTTT.

This chain links TRBV5-8 with TRBJ2-5; possibly TRBD2 for D (6 bases). This CDR3 region has 14 residues. Looked up from germline, CDR1 is SGHTS and CDR2 is YDEGEE. Deletions cut 3 bases from V and 0 bases from J, with 9 bases between. CDR3 sequence: CASSSGGYQETQYF. Written as DNA, the CDR3 is TGTGCCAGCAGCTCAGGAGGGTACCAAGAGACCCAGTACTTC.

The CDR3 nucleotides are TGTGCCACCAGTGACGCCGACAAACCCTACGAGCAGTACTTC. The encoded protein is CATSDADKPYEQYF. This chain joins TRBV24-1 and TRBJ2-7; D unresolved. CDR1 is KGHDR, CDR2 SFDVKD, per germline. Between the trimmed V and J ends, which lost 4 bases and 2 bases, there was a span of 11 bases. The length of the CDR3 is 14 residues.

The chain couples TRBV4-3 to TRBJ2-1; D not certain. With 0 bases removed from V and 5 bases from J, the gap between germline ends came to 11 bases. This CDR3 has 15 amino acids. Germline CDR1 and CDR2: LGHNA and YSLEER. CDR3 coding DNA: TGCGCCAGCAGCCAAGATCCTATGATCGACAATGAGCAGTTCTTC. Translation: CASSQDPMIDNEQFF.

The DNA of the CDR3 is TGTGCCAGCAGCCCCTCCCAGGATCGGCATGGCTACACCTTC. Protein sequence: CASSPSQDRHGYTF. The chain joins TRBV7-2 to TRBJ1-2; no definite D call. Germline lookup yields CDR1 SGHTA and CDR2 FQGNSA. Trimming shortened V by 5 bases and J by 6 bases, and 16 bases separated the two germline ends. The CDR3 extends over 14 amino acids.

The chain carries TRBV19 and TRBJ2-1, with 8 nucleotides matching TRBD2. The CDR3 runs 14 residues. Germline values: CDR1 LNHDA, CDR2 SQIVND (reference sequence). The J segment lost 6 bases and the V segment lost 5 bases, leaving 6 bases of the junction unmatched. CDR3 DNA sequence: TGTGCCAGTAGTCCCTCGGGACTAGTCAATGAGCAGTTCTTC. The encoded protein is CASSPSGLVNEQFF.

The J gene is TRBJ1-3, the V gene TRBV18; 12 bases align to TRBD1. V lost 3 bases, J lost 2 bases, and 14 bases stayed unmatched. Germline V gene data show CDR1 as KGHSH and CDR2 as LQKENI. The CDR3 is 20 amino acids. This CDR3 is CASSPLPIGTGGLAGNTIYF. Here the CDR3 DNA reads TGTGCCAGCTCACCCCTCCCCATCGGGACAGGGGGCCTGGCTGGAAACACCATATATTTT.

The chain joins TRBV7-8 to TRBJ1-1; D remains ambiguous. V was cut by 1 base and J by 4 bases, with 10 bases left in between. The CDR3 is made up of 14 amino acids. CDR1 and CDR2 from the germline V gene are SGHVS and FQNEAQ. CDR3 nucleotides: TGTGCCAGCAGCTTAGGAGCGTGGAGCACTGAAGCTTTCTTT. Translating it yields CASSLGAWSTEAFF.

Of note for this clone: The sample holds other DNA sequences that translate to the same CDR3. The V and J genes are TRBV27 and TRBJ1-5; 8 nucleotides agree with TRBD1. The CDR3 length is 13 residues. Germline loops: CDR1 MNHEY, CDR2 SMNVEV (reference sequence). Germline trimming cut 5 bases from V and 7 bases from J; bases unmatched to any gene: 4. The CDR3 DNA reads TGTGCCAGCAGTCCGCCAGGGGGCCAGCCCCAGCATTTT. Translating it yields CASSPPGGQPQHF.

The chain joins TRBV12-5 to TRBJ1-1; D might be TRBD1 (6 bases). The CDR3 length is 14 residues. Germline CDR1 is LGHNT and CDR2 is FRNRAP. Trimming removed 5 bases at V and 4 bases at J, with 14 bases between. The CDR3 here is CASGRTGPSTEAFF. The CDR3 DNA reads TGTGCTAGTGGTCGAACAGGGCCTAGCACTGAAGCTTTCTTT. Supplemented by reference TRBV12-5 and TRBJ1-1, the full variable domain reads DARVTQTPRHKVTEMGQEVTMRCQPILGHNTVFWYRQTMMQGLELLAYFRNRAPLDDSGMPKDRFSAEMPDATLATLKIQPSEPRDSAVYFCASGRTGPSTEAFFGQGTRLTVV.

This clone was recorded once. The V and J genes are TRBV5-1 and TRBJ1-4; D is possibly TRBD1 (6 bases). The CDR3 spans 16 residues. V was cut by 2 bases and J by 4 bases, with 15 bases left in between. In germline, CDR1 is SGHRS, CDR2 YFSETQ. CDR3 region: CASSFLSWDINEKLFF. The DNA for the CDR3 is TGCGCCAGCAGCTTCTTATCTTGGGACATTAATGAAAAACTGTTTTTT.

This clone showed up just a few times. J is TRBJ1-1 and V is TRBV6-5, with D uncertain. The CDR3 contains 14 residues. Trimming removed 0 bases at V and 1 base at J, with 6 bases between. From germline, CDR1 is MNHEY and CDR2 SVGAGI. The CDR3 coding sequence is TGTGCCAGCAGTTACTCCGTGGCGAACACTGAAGCTTTCTTT. As protein: CASSYSVANTEAFF.

As to this clone: The same CDR3 can be traced to other DNA sequences in this sample. DNA for the CDR3: TGTGCCAGCAGCGTTGGGCAGGGCACAGATACGCAGTATTTT. This gives the protein CASSVGQGTDTQYF. The V gene is TRBV9, the J gene TRBJ2-3; no clear D. The V gene's germline CDR1 is SGDLS and CDR2 YYNGEE. With 2 bases removed from V and 1 base from J, the gap between germline ends came to 8 bases. The CDR3 has 14 residues.

V usage is TRBV30 and J usage is TRBJ1-5, with 7 bases lining up with TRBD1. Per germline, CDR1 GTSNPN and CDR2 SVGIG (reference sequence). Trimming at V came to 2 bases and at J to 4 bases, leaving 2 bases not matched to a gene. The CDR3 is made up of 13 amino acids. Here the CDR3 reads CAWSRDRNQPQHF. The CDR3 DNA is TGTGCCTGGAGTAGGGACAGAAATCAGCCCCAGCATTTT.

The CDR3 nucleotides read TGCGCCAGCAGCTTCTCGGCAGGGGCGAACACTGAAGCTTTCTTT. Translating gives CASSFSAGANTEAFF. The chain has TRBV5-1 and TRBJ1-1; a possible D gene is TRBD1 (6 bases). The CDR3 is made up of 15 amino acids. Trimming cost V 2 bases and J 1 base, with 12 bases left between them. Germline lookup yields CDR1 SGHRS and CDR2 YFSETQ. Filled out from reference TRBV5-1 and TRBJ1-1, the complete variable domain reads KAGVTQTPRYLIKTRGQQVTLSCSPISGHRSVSWYQQTPGQGLQFLFEYFSETQRNKGNFPGRFSGRQFSNSRSEMNVSTLELGDSALYLCASSFSAGANTEAFFGQGTRLTVV.